This T cell receptor beta chain was sequenced in a study of blood T cell repertoires in COVID-19. The overall study: The cDNA or gDNA used as material had been derived from T cells, B-cell-depleted T cells, or PBMCs.

This clone was counted only a few times. Here immunoSEQ multiplex PCR was the method, and the copy in TCRdb shows in-frame clones only, minus some. Altogether 25,000 or so clones are present, roughly 90% being singletons, with the ten largest covering roughly 2.8%. The CDR3 contains 14 residues. Germline V CDR1 and CDR2: LNHDA, SQIVND (reference sequence). Trimming took off 4 bases at V and 3 bases at J, with 12 bases between the two ends. Sequenced: peripheral blood. This receptor was identified in a human donor in a cohort sampled during active COVID-19. This chain links TRBV19 with TRBJ1-2; D perhaps matches TRBD1 (5 bases). The CDR3 sequence is CASSKPGQDYGYTF. The CDR3, as DNA: TGTGCCAGTAGTAAACCCGGACAAGACTATGGCTACACCTTC.